This section outlines one T cell receptor (beta chain) sequence together with its context. Survey-level immunoSEQ sequencing profiled the TCR beta repertoire. The table came from immunoSEQ multiplex PCR; TCRdb's copy has only in-frame clones and leaves some out. The sample lists approximately 70,000 clones, over 85% occurring once. With 1 base removed from V and 2 bases from J, the gap between germline ends came to 8 bases. The CDR3 runs 14 residues. Germline CDR1 SEHNR, CDR2 FQNEAQ (reference sequence). This chain connects TRBV7-9 to TRBJ1-1; D is undetermined. This receptor was obtained from a man aged 35-49 years with rheumatoid arthritis. The sequencing sample was made of PBMCs. The CDR3 loop reads CASSLEVANTEAFF. The CDR3 coding sequence is TGTGCCAGCAGCTTAGAAGTGGCAAACACTGAAGCTTTCTTT.